This TCR beta chain derives from a study of cytomegalovirus exposure and HLA in healthy donors. General study findings and limits: Later on, a genetic analysis was performed. It linked a missense variant in DCLRE1C with V- and J-gene trimming of TCR beta.

Notes on this clone: Its antigen is still unknown.

60 Vbeta and 13 Jbeta primers were used in PCR. Some clones are missing from TCRdb's copy, which holds only in-frame ones; the method was immunoSEQ multiplex PCR. The profile shows 85,000 to 120,000 clones, roughly 75% of them singletons. Germline V gene sequence: CDR1 DFQATT, CDR2 SNEGSKA (reference sequence). This CDR3 region has 11 residues. V gave up 8 bases and J gave up 4 bases; unmatched junction bases: 3. The source of this sequence is a man in his forties or fifties in good health and CMV-seronegative. The sequenced sample consisted of PBMCs. The chain combines TRBV20-1 with TRBJ2-5, with 8 positions matching TRBD2. CDR3 nucleotide sequence: TGCAGTTCGGGGGGGCGAGAGACCCAGTACTTC. Translation gives CSSGGRETQYF.